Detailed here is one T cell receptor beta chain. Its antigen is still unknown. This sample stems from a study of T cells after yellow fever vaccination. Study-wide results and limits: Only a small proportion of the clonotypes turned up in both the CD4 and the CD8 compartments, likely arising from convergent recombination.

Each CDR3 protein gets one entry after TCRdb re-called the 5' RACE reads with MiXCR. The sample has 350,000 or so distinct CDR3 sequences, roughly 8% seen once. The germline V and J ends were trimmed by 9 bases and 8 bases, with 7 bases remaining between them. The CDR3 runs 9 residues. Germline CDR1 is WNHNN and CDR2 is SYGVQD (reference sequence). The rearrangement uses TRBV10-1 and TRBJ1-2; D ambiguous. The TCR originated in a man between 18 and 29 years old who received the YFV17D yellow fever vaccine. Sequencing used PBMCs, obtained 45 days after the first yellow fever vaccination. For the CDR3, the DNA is TGCGCCAGAAGGTCCGGCTACACCTTC. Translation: CARRSGYTF.